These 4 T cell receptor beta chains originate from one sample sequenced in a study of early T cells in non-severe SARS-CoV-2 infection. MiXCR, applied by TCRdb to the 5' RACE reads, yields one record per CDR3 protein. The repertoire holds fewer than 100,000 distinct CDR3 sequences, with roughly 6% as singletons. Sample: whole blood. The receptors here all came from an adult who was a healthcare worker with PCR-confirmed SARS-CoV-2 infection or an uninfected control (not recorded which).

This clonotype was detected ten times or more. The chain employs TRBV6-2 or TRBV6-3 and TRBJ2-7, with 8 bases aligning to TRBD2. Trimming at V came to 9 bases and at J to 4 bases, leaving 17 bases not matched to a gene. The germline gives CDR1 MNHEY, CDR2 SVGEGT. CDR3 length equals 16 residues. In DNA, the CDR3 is TGTGCCAGTAGCCCAGAGCGGGGGAGGGCCGCTTACGAGCAGTACTTC. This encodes CASSPERGRAAYEQYF.

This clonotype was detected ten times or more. In DNA form, the CDR3 reads TGCGCCAGCAGTGAGACTAGCGGTTACAATGAGCAGTTCTTC. The encoded protein is CASSETSGYNEQFF. This chain uses TRBV10-2 with TRBJ2-1; 8 nucleotides align to TRBD2. Losses at the gene ends were 2 bases for V and 4 bases for J; bases not matched to a gene: 1. The CDR3 runs 14 residues. Germline V gives CDR1 WSHSY, CDR2 SAAADI.

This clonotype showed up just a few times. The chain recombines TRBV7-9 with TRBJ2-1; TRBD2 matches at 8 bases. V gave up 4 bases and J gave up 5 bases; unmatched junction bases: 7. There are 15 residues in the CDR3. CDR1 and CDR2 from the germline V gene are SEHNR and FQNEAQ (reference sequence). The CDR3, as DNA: TGTGCCAGCAGCTCTGCAGCGGGAGAGAACAATGAGCAGTTCTTC. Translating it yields CASSSAAGENNEQFF.

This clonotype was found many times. CDR3 sequence reads: CASSPGGGGAQDTQYF. Here the CDR3 DNA reads TGTGCCAGCAGCCCTGGGGGCGGGGGGGCCCAAGATACGCAGTATTTT. V is TRBV28 and J is TRBJ2-3; 9 positions match TRBD2. Germline CDR1 MDHEN, CDR2 SYDVKM. With V trimmed by 6 bases and J by 5 bases, 12 bases remained unmatched. The CDR3 is made up of 16 amino acids.